This passage covers 24 T cell receptor beta chains from one sample sequenced in a study of T-cell reconstitution after alpha-beta-depleted transplantation in children. The authors prepared the TCRbeta library with unique molecular identifiers. MiXCR, run by TCRdb on the PCR reads, gives a single entry per CDR3 protein. This repertoire shows about 830,000 distinct CDR3 sequences, around 15% found once; its top ten account for approximately 4.5%. The starting material was PBMCs, mostly from graft donor cells, obtained 360 days after TCRalphabeta/CD19-depleted stem cell transplant. The receptors derive from a male patient under 18 who had a stem cell transplant for acute lymphoblastic leukemia, so the T cells may come from the graft donor.

The gene calls are TRBV7-6 and TRBJ1-1; D gene ambiguous. The CDR3 length is 15 residues. Germline CDR1 SGHVS, CDR2 FNYEAQ. The V end was cut by 8 bases, the J end by 1 base, with 17 bases between. Written as DNA, the CDR3 is TGTGCCAGCTCCCAGGTTCGGCCGACGAACACTGAAGCTTTCTTT. It codes for CASSQVRPTNTEAFF.

The chain links TRBV7-3 to TRBJ2-1, with 7 nucleotides matching TRBD2. The trim removed 5 bases at V and 0 bases at J, leaving 4 bases unmatched. This CDR3 spans 15 amino acids. In germline, CDR1 is SGHTA, CDR2 FQGTGA. For the CDR3, the DNA is TGTGCCAGCAGCATCGGGACTACCTCCTACAATGAGCAGTTCTTC. This sequence encodes CASSIGTTSYNEQFF.

This clonotype was seen a handful of times. The V call is TRBV5-6, the J call TRBJ1-5; TRBD1 agrees at 10 bases. The CDR3 consists of 14 residues. After removal of 2 bases from V and 11 bases from J, the junction contained 7 bases not matched to a gene. CDR1 and CDR2 (germline): SGHDT, YYEEEE. This CDR3 is CASSFGTGVSTQHF. The DNA for the CDR3 is TGTGCCAGCAGCTTCGGGACAGGGGTGTCGACCCAGCATTTT.

This rearrangement joins TRBV20-1 to TRBJ2-7, with TRBD2 identical over 8 bases. Germline values: CDR1 DFQATT, CDR2 SNEGSKA (reference sequence). CDR3 length equals 13 residues. CDR3 loop: CSLMDSGTYEQYF. The DNA for the CDR3 is TGCAGCTTAATGGATAGCGGGACCTACGAGCAGTACTTC.

The chain joins TRBV11-1 to TRBJ1-6; 7 positions match TRBD1. The V and J ends lost 7 bases and 5 bases, in that order; junction bases with no gene match: 20. The CDR3 has 19 residues. Per germline, CDR1 SGHAT and CDR2 FQDESV (reference sequence). CDR3 sequence reads: CASNTPRGQPNLDNSPLHF. The CDR3 DNA reads TGTGCCAGCAATACCCCTAGGGGACAGCCGAACCTAGATAATTCACCCCTCCACTTT.

This chain uses TRBV20-1 with TRBJ2-1, with D hard to call. Germline CDR1 DFQATT, CDR2 SNEGSKA (reference sequence). V was pared by 3 bases and J by 0 bases, with 15 bases between. The CDR3 runs 16 residues. Here the CDR3 DNA reads TGCAGTGCTAGTTCCGACGGCTGGAGCTCCTACAATGAGCAGTTCTTC. This translates into CSASSDGWSSYNEQFF.

This clonotype showed up just a few times. This chain links TRBV5-8 with TRBJ2-2, with D unresolved. Germline CDR1 reads SGHTS; CDR2 reads YDEGEE. Trimming pared 2 bases from V and 7 bases from J, leaving 6 bases between. CDR3 length: 12 residues. The CDR3 spells CASSFDDGELFF. Written as DNA, the CDR3 is TGTGCCAGCAGCTTCGACGACGGGGAGCTGTTTTTT.

This clonotype came up many times. This chain uses TRBV7-9 with TRBJ2-7, with 11 nucleotides matching TRBD2. Germline V gene lookup returns CDR1 SEHNR and CDR2 FQNEAQ (reference sequence). The CDR3 spans 16 residues. J gave up 6 bases and V 4 bases, and 11 bases lay outside the gene matches. The CDR3 nucleotides read TGTGCCAGCAGCTCACTACCGGGACTAGCGGTTTTCGAGCAGTACTTC. Its protein is CASSSLPGLAVFEQYF.

This clonotype showed up just a few times. This rearrangement joins TRBV4-1 to TRBJ2-2, with TRBD2 as a possible D gene (7 bases). Germline-derived CDR1 and CDR2 are MGHRA and YSYEKL. With 5 bases removed from V and 4 bases from J, the gap between germline ends came to 23 bases. This CDR3 spans 18 amino acids. CDR3 nucleotides: TGCGCCAGCAGCTCCCTTGGGGGGGGCGTCCATCCCACCGGGGAGCTGTTTTTT. Translating it yields CASSSLGGGVHPTGELFF.

In its sample, this clonotype was seen a few times. V usage is TRBV5-1 and J usage is TRBJ2-7; D assignment may be TRBD1 or TRBD2 (7 bases each). CDR1 and CDR2 from the germline V gene are SGHRS and YFSETQ. V lost 3 bases to trimming and J lost 2 bases, with 15 bases between them. CDR3 length: 15 residues. CDR3 nucleotide sequence: TGCGCCAGCAGCTATACAGGGGAGGGGACCTACGAGCAGTACTTC. Its protein is CASSYTGEGTYEQYF.

This clonotype has just a few counts. V gene TRBV27 combines with J gene TRBJ1-2, with a weak D call TRBD1 (6 bases). V shed 6 bases and J shed 2 bases, with 16 bases lying between them. Germline V gives CDR1 MNHEY, CDR2 SMNVEV (reference sequence). The CDR3 has 15 amino acids. CDR3 region: CASRPRGPPNYGYTF. The CDR3, as DNA: TGTGCCAGCAGGCCTCGGGGGCCGCCCAACTATGGCTACACCTTC.

The chain uses TRBV10-2 and TRBJ2-5, with 9 bases that match TRBD2. The CDR3 spans 15 residues. The germline CDR1 and CDR2 sequences are WSHSY and SAAADI. V gave up 3 bases and J gave up 5 bases; unmatched junction bases: 7. CDR3 coding DNA: TGCGCCAGCAGTGACCCTAGCGGGGACTTGGAGACCCAGTACTTC. Its protein is CASSDPSGDLETQYF.

This chain's CDR3 is CASSLSGGLRGYEQYF. The CDR3 DNA reads TGTGCCAGCAGTTTGTCTGGCGGGCTAAGGGGCTACGAGCAGTACTTC. This chain uses TRBV28 with TRBJ2-7; tentatively, D is TRBD1 or TRBD2 (5 bases each). The CDR3 spans 16 residues. Germline CDR1 is MDHEN and CDR2 is SYDVKM. V was trimmed by 3 bases and J by 3 bases, leaving 18 bases between them.

The genes are TRBV3-1 and TRBJ2-3; weak D call: TRBD2 (5 bases). The CDR3 extends over 15 amino acids. The ends were cut back, 2 bases at V and 0 bases at J, with 9 bases in the middle. CDR1 and CDR2 (germline): LGHDT, YNNKEL (reference sequence). The CDR3, as DNA: TGTGCCAGCAGCCAATCGGGAACTAGCACAGATACGCAGTATTTT. This codes for CASSQSGTSTDTQYF.

The J gene is TRBJ2-7, the V gene TRBV7-9; D is unresolved. The CDR3 runs to 12 residues. CDR1 is SEHNR and CDR2 is FQNEAQ in the germline V gene (reference sequence). V gave up 6 bases and J gave up 4 bases, with 10 bases separating them. Here the CDR3 reads CASRTMGYEQYF. The CDR3 DNA sequence: TGTGCCAGCAGAACTATGGGATACGAGCAGTACTTC.

This rearrangement joins TRBV12-3 or TRBV12-4 to TRBJ2-3; the D gene could be TRBD1 or TRBD2 (6 bases each). V was clipped by 3 bases and J by 0 bases, with 28 bases between them. The CDR3 spans 21 residues. CDR3: CASSFFGYREDLTLSTDTQYF. The CDR3 DNA is TGTGCCAGCAGTTTTTTCGGGTACAGGGAGGATTTAACCTTAAGCACAGATACGCAGTATTTT.

This clonotype turned up a few times. The chain couples TRBV3-1 to TRBJ2-3; TRBD2 matches at 15 bases. The junction had 4 bases not matched to a gene; V was cut back by 4 bases and J by 2 bases. The germline gives CDR1 LGHDT, CDR2 YNNKEL (reference sequence). CDR3 size: 17 residues. The CDR3 loop reads CASSPRTSGRATDTQYF. The DNA for the CDR3 is TGTGCCAGCAGCCCCAGGACTAGCGGGAGGGCCACAGATACGCAGTATTTT.

This clonotype was counted only a few times. The chain links TRBV5-1 to TRBJ2-1; D call uncertain. V was trimmed by 3 bases and J by 0 bases, leaving 10 bases between them. The CDR3 is 15 residues long. The V gene's germline CDR1 is SGHRS and CDR2 YFSETQ. CDR3 amino acids: CASSYDMRSYNEQFF. CDR3 DNA sequence: TGCGCCAGCAGCTACGACATGCGCTCCTACAATGAGCAGTTCTTC.

This clonotype was seen many times. The chain recombines TRBV5-6 with TRBJ2-1; TRBD2 agrees at 9 bases. There are 14 residues in the CDR3. The V and J ends lost 0 bases and 5 bases, in that order; junction bases with no gene match: 0. Germline lookup yields CDR1 SGHDT and CDR2 YYEEEE. CDR3 DNA: TGTGCCAGCAGCTTGGGACTAGCGGACAATGAGCAGTTCTTC. This gives the protein CASSLGLADNEQFF.

This sequence joins TRBV2 and TRBJ2-7, with TRBD2 matching over 7 bases. The length of the CDR3 is 16 residues. Trimming took 0 bases from V and 2 from J; bases not matched to a gene: 7. Looked up from germline, CDR1 is SNHLY and CDR2 is FYNNEI. The CDR3 protein is CASSEALGLHPYEQYF. As DNA, the CDR3 is TGTGCCAGCAGTGAAGCGCTGGGACTACACCCCTACGAGCAGTACTTC. The full variable domain, with the rest looked up from reference TRBV2 and TRBJ2-7, is EPEVTQTPSHQVTQMGQEVILRCVPISNHLYFYWYRQILGQKVEFLVSFYNNEISEKSEIFDDQFSVERPDGSNFTLKIRSTKLEDSAMYFCASSEALGLHPYEQYFGPGTRLTVT.

This clonotype occurred a few times. Here the CDR3 reads CASSRPRFTSTDTQYF. As DNA, the CDR3 is TGTGCCAGCAGCCGTCCTAGATTCACTAGCACAGATACGCAGTATTTT. This rearrangement joins TRBV7-6 to TRBJ2-3; D remains unclear. The length of the CDR3 is 16 residues. Germline loops: CDR1 SGHVS, CDR2 FNYEAQ. Between the trimmed V and J ends, which lost 5 bases and 0 bases, there was a span of 15 bases.

This sequence joins TRBV6-5 and TRBJ2-2; TRBD2 matches at 7 bases. Looked up from germline, CDR1 is MNHEY and CDR2 is SVGAGI. The CDR3 has 16 residues. The junction had 3 bases not matched to a gene; V was cut back by 1 base and J by 1 base. Here the CDR3 reads CASSYWASGNTGELFF. The CDR3 nucleotides read TGTGCCAGCAGTTACTGGGCTAGCGGGAACACCGGGGAGCTGTTTTTT.

The chain couples TRBV5-1 to TRBJ2-3; 10 nucleotides line up with TRBD1. V was pared by 4 bases and J by 5 bases, with 13 bases of the junction left unmatched. CDR3 length: 17 residues. In germline, CDR1 is SGHRS, CDR2 YFSETQ. CDR3 coding DNA: TGCGCCAGCAGCAACTTTGACAGGGGGCCTCGGAAAGATACGCAGTATTTT. Its protein product is CASSNFDRGPRKDTQYF.

There are a few counts of this clonotype. The chain combines TRBV7-6 with TRBJ2-1, with 16 bases lining up with TRBD2. Germline assignment: CDR1 SGHVS and CDR2 FNYEAQ. CDR3 length: 17 amino acids. Trimming cost V 8 bases and J 4 bases; bases outside gene matches: 8. The CDR3 region is CASGTSGRGSAYNEQFF. In DNA form, the CDR3 reads TGTGCCAGCGGGACTAGCGGGAGGGGCAGCGCTTACAATGAGCAGTTCTTC.